This TCR beta chain is drawn from a study of T cells in Graves' hyperthyroidism and ophthalmopathy. Whole-study results and caveats: Ophthalmopathy, as predicted by the model, came a median about seven months after the prediction. In the analysis, a 13 V-J model separated ophthalmopathy from stable hyperthyroidism. The majority of expanded thyroid clonotypes above 0.001 also appeared in blood.

From RNA transcripts, TCR beta CDR3 regions were amplified. Initially, a first-round RT-PCR of the TCR CDR3 employed the HTBI primer set. TCRdb re-called the multiplex PCR reads through MiXCR, storing one row per CDR3 protein. This table has 300,000 to 450,000 distinct CDR3 sequences, about a sixth appearing once. Trimming took 2 bases from V and 0 from J, leaving 5 bases between them. This CDR3 is built from 13 residues. Germline V lookup: CDR1 MNHEY, CDR2 SMNVEV (reference sequence). Patients with uncontrolled infections, other autoimmune diseases, pregnancy or lactation were excluded. This clonotype was found many times. The target antigen is unknown.

Sequencing was carried out using blood. The rearrangement uses TRBV27 and TRBJ2-7; no firm D call. The TCR sequence derives from a middle-aged woman with Graves' ophthalmopathy. The CDR3 DNA reads as TGTGCCAGCAGTTTAGATGACTCCTACGAGCAGTACTTC. It specifies CASSLDDSYEQYF.